This entry lists 7 T cell receptor beta chains sequenced from one sample in a study of cytomegalovirus exposure and HLA in healthy donors (dated by TCRdb to about 2017). Libraries were built with the immunoSEQ multiplex PCR assay. A mixture of 60 forward primers for TCR Vbeta segments and 13 reverse primers for TCR Jbeta segments was used in the multiplex PCR. TCRdb holds this immuneACCESS table with in-frame rearrangements only. Some clones are missing; in checked studies, unresolved V genes explain under half, and the rest has no known cause. Here the sample has fewer than 200,000 clones; roughly 80% occur a single time. The top ten clonotypes cover more than 5.5% of the sample. Material: PBMCs. These receptors were collected from a man aged 35 to 55 in good health and CMV-seronegative.

The V call is TRBV10-3, the J call TRBJ1-4, with 7 positions matching TRBD1. The CDR3 covers 15 residues. Losses at the gene ends were 2 bases for V and 8 bases for J; bases not matched to a gene: 8. CDR1 ENHRY and CDR2 SYGVKD come from the germline V gene. As DNA, the CDR3 is TGTGCCATCAGTGAGGAGGGGGCGCAGGAGGAAAAACTGTTTTTT. The encoded protein is CAISEEGAQEEKLFF.

The CDR3 reads CAWSLGQGRVDIQYF. The CDR3 coding sequence is TGTGCCTGGTCTCTGGGACAGGGACGAGTAGACATTCAGTACTTC. The rearrangement uses TRBV30 and TRBJ2-4; 9 positions agree with TRBD1. Germline assignment: CDR1 GTSNPN and CDR2 SVGIG (reference sequence). CDR3 length equals 15 residues. With 5 bases clipped from V and 8 bases from J, the junction kept 13 bases outside the gene matches.

This clone was counted a few times. The gene calls are TRBV28 and TRBJ1-2, with 7 bases that match TRBD1. CDR1 MDHEN and CDR2 SYDVKM come from the germline V gene. Germline trimming cut 6 bases from V and 1 base from J; bases unmatched to any gene: 11. The CDR3 extends over 16 amino acids. CDR3 loop: CASSSLGGAGNYGYTF. CDR3 bases: TGTGCCAGCAGCTCTTTAGGGGGCGCGGGTAACTATGGCTACACCTTC.

The chain couples TRBV15 to TRBJ1-1, with a possible D match to TRBD1 (5 bases). The CDR3 is 15 amino acids. The V and J ends lost 0 bases and 7 bases respectively, with 15 bases between them. Germline V lookup: CDR1 LNHNV, CDR2 YYDKDF (reference sequence). CDR3: CATSRDPTGTGEAFF. CDR3 nucleotide sequence: TGTGCCACCAGCAGAGATCCCACAGGCACCGGTGAAGCTTTCTTT. The variable domain in full, with the rest retrieved from reference TRBV15 and TRBJ1-1, is DAMVIQNPRYQVTQFGKPVTLSCSQTLNHNVMYWYQQKSSQAPKLLFHYYDKDFNNEADTPDNFQSRRPNTSFCFLDIRSPGLGDTAMYLCATSRDPTGTGEAFFGQGTRLTVV.

The chain is built from TRBV18 and TRBJ2-2, with TRBD2 matching over 8 bases. The length of the CDR3 is 15 residues. The V and J ends lost 3 bases and 5 bases, in that order; junction bases with no gene match: 5. From germline, CDR1 is KGHSH and CDR2 LQKENI. CDR3 protein: CASSPPGLGTGELFF. Here the CDR3 DNA reads TGTGCCAGCTCACCTCCGGGACTAGGGACCGGGGAGCTGTTTTTT.

The V and J genes are TRBV11-3 and TRBJ2-1; D possibly corresponds to TRBD1 (6 bases). The germline V gene encodes CDR1 SGHNT and CDR2 YENEEA. The CDR3 has 12 amino acids. The germline V and J ends were trimmed by 5 bases and 9 bases, with 11 bases remaining between them. The CDR3 reads CASSSRGGEQFF. The CDR3 DNA follows: TGTGCCAGCAGCAGCAGGGGCGGTGAGCAGTTCTTC.

The rearrangement links TRBV18 to TRBJ2-5; D remains ambiguous. Germline lookup yields CDR1 KGHSH and CDR2 LQKENI. The CDR3 is 14 amino acids. The ends were cut back, 1 base at V and 2 bases at J, with 8 bases in the middle. CDR3 in amino acids: CASSPLIDQETQYF. The CDR3 DNA reads as TGTGCCAGCTCACCACTTATAGATCAAGAGACCCAGTACTTC.